The rows below give T cell receptor beta chains drawn from one sample of a study of shared clonotypes between healthy human individuals. Repertoires were generated with immunoSEQ multiplex PCR, while TCRdb's copy carries only in-frame clones and drops some. The sample yields roughly 2 million clones, around 95% seen once. Specimen: naive CD4+ T cells sorted from blood. These receptors originate from a man aged 18 to 30 in good health. CDR3s include the opening cysteine and the closing phenylalanine or tryptophan. D genes are given only for firm matches. Not every row has a clone size; where given, it reads once, few, many or a size class.

D gene,V gene,clone size,J gene,CDR3 DNA,CDR3 protein
.,TRBV10-3,.,TRBJ2-2,TGTGCCATCACCTCGACAGTAAACACCGGGGAGCTGTTTTTT,CAITSTVNTGELFF
.,TRBV20-1,once,TRBJ2-7,TGCAGTGCTAGGTACTCCTACGAGCAGTACTTC,CSARYSYEQYF
.,TRBV6-5,.,TRBJ2-7,TGTGCCAGCAGTTACCGGGACGGTGTGAGGGAGCAGTACTTC,CASSYRDGVREQYF
TRBD1,TRBV6-5,.,TRBJ1-5,TGTGCCAGCAGTTATTCGGGGACAGGGAGTCAGCCCCAGCATTTT,CASSYSGTGSQPQHF
TRBD2,TRBV7-9,.,TRBJ2-1,TGTGCCAGCAGCTTATCGGGACTAGCGGGACATGAGCAGTTCTTC,CASSLSGLAGHEQFF
.,TRBV10-1,.,TRBJ2-2,TGCGCCAGCAGGACATCGGCGGCCGGGGAGCTGTTTTTT,CASRTSAAGELFF
.,TRBV6-5,.,TRBJ2-7,TGTGCCAGCAGCCGGGGCGGGCAAAAAGACGAGCAGTACTTC,CASSRGGQKDEQYF
.,TRBV30,once,TRBJ1-1,TGTGCCTGGAGTGTAGGGGGAACTGAAGCTTTCTTT,CAWSVGGTEAFF
.,TRBV7-2,.,TRBJ2-7,TGTGCCAGCAGCTTGACTGAACTCCACAACGAGCAGTACTTC,CASSLTELHNEQYF
TRBD1,TRBV5-1,.,TRBJ2-5,TGCGCCAGCAGCTCGGGGGACAGGGAACAAGAGACCCAGTACTTC,CASSSGDREQETQYF
TRBD1,TRBV28,.,TRBJ1-6,TGTGCCAGCAGTTCCCCGAGACAGGGGAAAGAGTACCATTCACCCCTCCACTTT,CASSSPRQGKEYHSPLHF
TRBD1,TRBV27,.,TRBJ1-4,TGTGCCAGCAGAGACAGGGCTTTGTCTAATGAAAAACTGTTTTTT,CASRDRALSNEKLFF
TRBD1,TRBV19,.,TRBJ1-1,TGTGCCAGTAGTACGACAGGGGGCAGGTACACTGAAGCTTTCTTT,CASSTTGGRYTEAFF
.,TRBV10-2,.,TRBJ1-1,TGCGCCAGCTTCTTAGGGGTAGGCACTGAAGCTTTCTTT,CASFLGVGTEAFF
TRBD1,TRBV18,.,TRBJ1-5,TGTGCCAGCCCCCCGGGACAGGGGCTGTGGGGTCAGCCCCAGCATTTT,CASPPGQGLWGQPQHF
TRBD1,TRBV10-3,.,TRBJ2-7,TGTGCCATCAGTACGGTACAGGGGGCATACGAGCAGTACTTC,CAISTVQGAYEQYF
.,TRBV4-3,.,TRBJ2-3,TGCGCCAGCAGCCGGGACGGACAGCCCACAGATACGCAGTATTTT,CASSRDGQPTDTQYF
TRBD1,TRBV6-6,.,TRBJ1-3,TGTGCCAGCAGTTACTCTGGACAGGGTGGAGGAAACACCATATATTTT,CASSYSGQGGGNTIYF
.,TRBV21-1,.,TRBJ2-1,TGTGCCAGCCTCCCCCGGGGGCTAGGCTCCTACAATGAGCAGTTCTTC,CASLPRGLGSYNEQFF
TRBD1,TRBV19,.,TRBJ1-5,TGTGCCAGTAGCGTACAGGGGGCCAATCAGCCCCAGCATTTT,CASSVQGANQPQHF
.,TRBV30,.,TRBJ2-3,TGTGCCTGGAGTAAAAGACCAGATACGCAGTATTTT,CAWSKRPDTQYF
.,TRBV30,.,TRBJ1-1,TGTGCCTGGAGGCATCCGAACACTGAAGCTTTCTTT,CAWRHPNTEAFF
.,TRBV11-2,.,TRBJ2-7,TGTGCCAGCATGGCCCAGTGGGACGGGTCCTACGAGCAGTACTTC,CASMAQWDGSYEQYF
.,TRBV6-6,.,TRBJ2-7,TGTGCCAGCAGTTACGGAACTAGCATTTTGGCCGAGCAGTACTTC,CASSYGTSILAEQYF
.,TRBV6-1,.,TRBJ2-7,TGTGCCAGCAGTGAAAGACCCGGGATGATCTACGAGCAGTACTTC,CASSERPGMIYEQYF
TRBD2,TRBV28,.,TRBJ2-7,TGTGCCAGCAGTGCCCCGGGACTAGTCTACGAGCAGTACTTC,CASSAPGLVYEQYF
.,TRBV6-1,.,TRBJ1-1,TGTGCCAGCAGTGATGCCTCGTTTGGCAGGGGGAACACTGAAGCTTTCTTT,CASSDASFGRGNTEAFF
.,TRBV5-1,once,TRBJ2-7,TGCGCCAGCAGTCCAGGGCAAAATTACGAGCAGTACTTC,CASSPGQNYEQYF
TRBD1,TRBV5-6,.,TRBJ1-2,TGTGCCAGCAGCCTCGACAGGGGGCCTACTATCTATGGCTACACCTTC,CASSLDRGPTIYGYTF
.,TRBV19,.,TRBJ2-7,TGTGCCAGTACCCCCGGTGGCCCCGCGGGCGAGCAGTACTTC,CASTPGGPAGEQYF
TRBD1,TRBV5-1,.,TRBJ1-1,TGCGCCAGCAGCTTGGGCAGGGGGCTCACTGAAGCTTTCTTT,CASSLGRGLTEAFF
.,TRBV5-4,.,TRBJ2-3,TGTGCCAGCAGCGTCCGAACTCAGGCAGATACGCAGTATTTT,CASSVRTQADTQYF
.,TRBV6-1,.,TRBJ1-3,TGTGCCAGCAGTGAAGCGAGGCGGAAAGGAAACACCATATATTTT,CASSEARRKGNTIYF
.,TRBV6-5,.,TRBJ1-4,TGTGCCAGCAGACCCCAGACCGGAATTAATGAAAAACTGTTTTTT,CASRPQTGINEKLFF
.,TRBV18,.,TRBJ2-1,TGTGCCAGCTCACCACTCCCCTTAACGGGAGACACCTACAATGAGCAGTTCTTC,CASSPLPLTGDTYNEQFF
.,TRBV6-5,.,TRBJ2-5,TGTGCCAGCAGTTATGGCCCGCCAAAAGAGACCCAGTACTTC,CASSYGPPKETQYF
.,TRBV29-1,.,TRBJ2-3,TGCAGCGTGACATCGCCTTCGCTAGGCACAGATACGCAGTATTTT,CSVTSPSLGTDTQYF
.,TRBV25-1,.,TRBJ1-2,TGTGCCAGCACCCCGGGGCAGGGAGAAGGCTACACCTTC,CASTPGQGEGYTF
TRBD1,TRBV30,.,TRBJ1-6,TGTGCCTGGATGGGACAGGGTAGTTCACCCCTCCACTTT,CAWMGQGSSPLHF
TRBD1,TRBV5-1,.,TRBJ1-6,TGCGCCAGCAGCTTGGCGGGACAGGGTAATTCACCCCTCCACTTT,CASSLAGQGNSPLHF
TRBD2,TRBV28,.,TRBJ2-5,TGTGCCAGCAGTCCATCACGGGGGGGCCGAGAGACCCAGTACTTC,CASSPSRGGRETQYF
.,TRBV18,.,TRBJ1-4,TGTGCCAGTAAACGGGGGGTCGCAACTAATGAAAAACTGTTTTTT,CASKRGVATNEKLFF
.,TRBV5-1,.,TRBJ1-6,TGCGCCAGCAGCCCGGGGGCGCAGGGTTCACCCCTCCACTTT,CASSPGAQGSPLHF
TRBD2,TRBV10-3,.,TRBJ2-7,TGTGCCATCAGTGAGTCGATGGCACTAGCGGGGGGTTTAAAGCAGTACTTC,CAISESMALAGGLKQYF
TRBD2,TRBV7-7,.,TRBJ2-7,TGTGCTAGCATCCTCCCTGTTCCAGGGGGGACTAGCGGGAGAGGGGAGCAGTACTTC,CASILPVPGGTSGRGEQYF
.,TRBV30,.,TRBJ1-5,TGTGCCTGGAGCATACAGGGTAACCAGCCCCAGCATTTT,CAWSIQGNQPQHF
TRBD2,TRBV6-6,.,TRBJ2-7,TGTGCCAGCAGTTACTCTAGCGGGAGTTACGAGCAGTACTTC,CASSYSSGSYEQYF
.,TRBV19,.,TRBJ1-1,TGTGCCAGTAGTCTTGGGCCCGGTATCACTGAAGCTTTCTTT,CASSLGPGITEAFF
TRBD2,TRBV7-2,.,TRBJ2-7,TGTGCCAGCAGCCCCCGGGGACTAGCGAGTTCCTACGAGCAGTACTTC,CASSPRGLASSYEQYF
.,TRBV27,.,TRBJ2-7,TGTGCCAGCGGAGCACGCCGGGATTTACACCACGAGCAGTACTTC,CASGARRDLHHEQYF